Following are 11 T cell receptor beta chains from one sample sequenced in a study of blood T cell repertoires in COVID-19. Some clones are missing from TCRdb's copy, which holds only in-frame ones; the method was immunoSEQ multiplex PCR. The sample yields hundreds of thousands of clones, around 89% seen once. The sample taken for sequencing was peripheral blood. Every receptor here comes from a woman between 25 and 40 years old with COVID-19, enrolled during active disease.

The rearrangement links TRBV9 to TRBJ2-2; tentatively, D is TRBD2 (6 bases). The V gene's germline CDR1 is SGDLS and CDR2 YYNGEE. Deletions cut 0 bases from V and 8 bases from J, with 20 bases between. The CDR3 has 17 amino acids. The CDR3: CASSVEKERAKTGELFF. DNA for the CDR3: TGTGCCAGCAGCGTAGAAAAGGAGCGGGCGAAAACTGGGGAGCTGTTTTTT.

The chain joins TRBV21-1 to TRBJ2-1; the D call in the table, TRBD2, was not verified against the DNA. TRBV21-1 is annotated as a pseudogene. The CDR3 has 19 residues. As DNA, the CDR3 is TGTGCCAGCAGCAAATTCATTCGTGGGCTAGCGAACTCCTACAATGAGCAGTTCTTC. Residues: CASSKFIRGLANSYNEQFF.

This clone was seen once. This sequence joins TRBV14 and TRBJ2-4; TRBD2 might be the D (6 bases). The V end was cut by 1 base, the J end by 13 bases, with 14 bases between. Per germline, CDR1 SGHDN and CDR2 FVKESK. The CDR3 has 13 residues. CDR3 nucleotides: TGTGCCAGCAGCCAAGGGGCTTGGAGGGTACAGTACTTC. It specifies CASSQGAWRVQYF.

The rearrangement uses TRBV6-5 and TRBJ1-4, with 7 nucleotides matching TRBD1. Germline lookup yields CDR1 MNHEY and CDR2 SVGAGI. V gave up 2 bases and J gave up 7 bases; unmatched junction bases: 7. The CDR3 spans 15 residues. CDR3 bases: TGTGCCAGCAGTTACAGTTACAGGGGAGTTGAAAAACTGTTTTTT. Amino acids: CASSYSYRGVEKLFF.

The chain joins TRBV5-8 to TRBJ1-5; 11 nucleotides line up with TRBD1. This CDR3 has 17 residues. The germline CDR1 and CDR2 sequences are SGHTS and YDEGEE. With 5 bases clipped from V and 9 bases from J, the junction kept 16 bases outside the gene matches. The CDR3 DNA is TGTGCCAGCAGTTGGGACAGGGGGACCCAGTTCCTGGGGCCCCAGCATTTT. Its translation is CASSWDRGTQFLGPQHF.

The chain recombines TRBV19 with TRBJ1-3, with D possibly matching TRBD1 (5 bases). CDR1 is LNHDA and CDR2 is SQIVND in the germline V gene (reference sequence). This CDR3 has 15 amino acids. The ends were cut back, 2 bases at V and 0 bases at J, with 8 bases in the middle. CDR3 sequence reads: CASSITDSSGNTIYF. DNA of the CDR3: TGTGCCAGTAGTATAACAGACAGCTCTGGAAACACCATATATTTT.

This chain joins TRBV19 and TRBJ1-2, with D perhaps TRBD1 (6 bases). Per germline, CDR1 LNHDA and CDR2 SQIVND (reference sequence). Trimming pared 4 bases from V and 8 bases from J, leaving 20 bases between. The CDR3 sequence is 15 residues long. CDR3 coding DNA: TGTGCCAGTAGTAAAGGGGACACAAAACGCAGGGGCTACACCTTC. Its protein is CASSKGDTKRRGYTF.

The chain couples TRBV15 to TRBJ1-1; tentatively, D is TRBD1 (5 bases). V gave up 1 base and J gave up 5 bases, with 11 bases separating them. This CDR3 spans 14 amino acids. Germline CDR1 and CDR2: LNHNV and YYDKDF (reference sequence). The CDR3 protein is CATSRAGFGTEAFF. The DNA of the CDR3 is TGTGCCACCAGCAGAGCAGGGTTCGGTACTGAAGCTTTCTTT.

The chain carries TRBV28 and TRBJ2-7, with a tentative D call TRBD1 (5 bases). Per the germline V gene, CDR1 is MDHEN and CDR2 is SYDVKM. Between the trimmed V and J ends, which lost 3 bases and 7 bases, there was a span of 10 bases. The CDR3 spans 12 residues. Here the CDR3 DNA reads TGTGCCAGCAGTTTGTACTCAGGGGAGCAGTACTTC. As protein: CASSLYSGEQYF.

The gene calls are TRBV6-5 and TRBJ2-7, with 9 bases lining up with TRBD1. This CDR3 has 13 amino acids. Germline CDR1 reads MNHEY; CDR2 reads SVGAGI. V lost 6 bases to trimming and J lost 3 bases; unmatched junction nucleotides: 3. CDR3 in DNA: TGTGCCAGCAGACGGACAGGGGACTACGAGCAGTACGTC. Protein sequence: CASRRTGDYEQYV.

The chain is built from TRBV9 and TRBJ1-6, with D unclear. Germline lookup yields CDR1 SGDLS and CDR2 YYNGEE. With 4 bases removed from V and 3 bases from J, the gap between germline ends came to 5 bases. The CDR3 totals 13 residues. Here the CDR3 reads CASSSGYNSPLHF. The CDR3 DNA is TGTGCCAGCAGCTCCGGCTATAATTCACCCCTCCACTTT. Together with reference TRBV9 and TRBJ1-6, the CDR3 gives the full variable domain: DSGVTQTPKHLITATGQRVTLRCSPRSGDLSVYWYQQSLDQGLQFLIQYYNGEERAKGNILERFSAQQFPDLHSELNLSSLELGDSALYFCASSSGYNSPLHFGNGTRLTVT.